This TCR beta chain emerged from a study of blood T cells in healthy people across ages. Whole-study findings and limits: Across samples, TCR beta diversity tracked strongly with naive T cell percentage. Long-lived donors exceeded aged donors in naive CD4+ cells and diversity.

A J-beta primer mix and a sample-barcoded 5' primer were used in a second PCR of about 7 to 12 cycles. TCRdb re-analysed the 5' RACE reads in MiXCR, keeping a single row per CDR3 protein. The repertoire includes 1,500,000 or so distinct CDR3 sequences, around 55% of them detected once, and roughly 6.3% sits in the top ten. This clonotype was seen more than once but under ten times. The antigen is not known. Trimming took 4 bases from V and 5 from J, leaving 20 bases between them. Per the germline V gene, CDR1 is SGHTA and CDR2 is FQGNSA. This CDR3 has 16 amino acids. The rearrangement links TRBV7-2 to TRBJ2-5; perhaps TRBD2 as D (7 bases). The material sequenced was blood. The sequence derives from a man aged 18-30 years in good health. The CDR3 nucleotides are TGTGCCAGCAGCTCCCTTGGGGGGGGGCCCTTGGAGACCCAGTACTTC. Its protein product is CASSSLGGGPLETQYF.